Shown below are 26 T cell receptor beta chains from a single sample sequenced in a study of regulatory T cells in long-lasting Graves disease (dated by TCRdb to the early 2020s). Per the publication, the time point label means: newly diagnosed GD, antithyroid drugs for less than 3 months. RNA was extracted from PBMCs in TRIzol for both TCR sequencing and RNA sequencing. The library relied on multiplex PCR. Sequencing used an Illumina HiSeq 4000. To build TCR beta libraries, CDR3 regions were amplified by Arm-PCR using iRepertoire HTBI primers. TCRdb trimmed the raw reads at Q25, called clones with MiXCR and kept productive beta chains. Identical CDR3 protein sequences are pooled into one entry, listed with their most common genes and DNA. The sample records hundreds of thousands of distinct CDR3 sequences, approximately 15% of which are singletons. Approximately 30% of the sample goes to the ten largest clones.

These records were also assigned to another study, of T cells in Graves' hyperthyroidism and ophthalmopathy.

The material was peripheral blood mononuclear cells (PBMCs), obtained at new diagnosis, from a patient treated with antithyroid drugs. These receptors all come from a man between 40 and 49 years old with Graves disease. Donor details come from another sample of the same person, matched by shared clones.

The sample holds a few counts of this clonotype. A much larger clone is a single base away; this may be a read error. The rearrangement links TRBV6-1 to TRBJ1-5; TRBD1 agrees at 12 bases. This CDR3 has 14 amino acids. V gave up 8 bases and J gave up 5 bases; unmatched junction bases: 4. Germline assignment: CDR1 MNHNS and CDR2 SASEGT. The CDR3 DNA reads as TGTGCCAGCGGCGGGACAGGGGGCTATCAGCCCCAGCATTTT. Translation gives CASGGTGGYQPQHF.

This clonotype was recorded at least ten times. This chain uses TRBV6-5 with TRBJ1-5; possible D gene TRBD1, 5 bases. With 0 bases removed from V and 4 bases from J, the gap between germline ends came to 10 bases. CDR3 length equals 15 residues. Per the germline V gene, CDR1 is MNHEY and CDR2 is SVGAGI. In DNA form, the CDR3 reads TGTGCCAGCAGTTACTCGGTGGCAGGGAATCAGCCCCAGCATTTT. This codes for CASSYSVAGNQPQHF.

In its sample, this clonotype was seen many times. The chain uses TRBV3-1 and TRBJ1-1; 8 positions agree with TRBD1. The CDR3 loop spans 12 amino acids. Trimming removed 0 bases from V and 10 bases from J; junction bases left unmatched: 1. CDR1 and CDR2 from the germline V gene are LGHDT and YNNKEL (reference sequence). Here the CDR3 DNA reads TGTGCCAGCAGCCAAGAGGGGACAGGAGCTTTCTTT. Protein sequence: CASSQEGTGAFF.

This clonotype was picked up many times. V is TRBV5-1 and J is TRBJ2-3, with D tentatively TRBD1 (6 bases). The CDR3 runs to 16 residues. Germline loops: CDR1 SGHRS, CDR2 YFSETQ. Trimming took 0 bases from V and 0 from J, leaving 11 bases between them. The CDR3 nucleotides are TGCGCCAGCAGCTTGGGGGCAGGGGACAGCACAGATACGCAGTATTTT. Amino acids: CASSLGAGDSTDTQYF.

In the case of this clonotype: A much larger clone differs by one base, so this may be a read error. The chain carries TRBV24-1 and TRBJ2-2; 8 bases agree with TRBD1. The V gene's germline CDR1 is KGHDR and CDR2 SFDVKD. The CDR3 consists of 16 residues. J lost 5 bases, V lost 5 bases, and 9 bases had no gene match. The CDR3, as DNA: TGTGCCACCAGTGGTTCCCGGACAGGGAGAACCGGGGAGCTGTTTTTT. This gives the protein CATSGSRTGRTGELFF.

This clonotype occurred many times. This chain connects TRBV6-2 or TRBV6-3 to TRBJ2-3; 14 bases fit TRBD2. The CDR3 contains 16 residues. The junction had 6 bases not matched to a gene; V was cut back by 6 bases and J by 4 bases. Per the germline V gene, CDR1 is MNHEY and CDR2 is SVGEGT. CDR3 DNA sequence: TGTGCCAGCAGCCTGGGACTAGCGGGGGTCGCAGATACGCAGTATTTT. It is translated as CASSLGLAGVADTQYF.

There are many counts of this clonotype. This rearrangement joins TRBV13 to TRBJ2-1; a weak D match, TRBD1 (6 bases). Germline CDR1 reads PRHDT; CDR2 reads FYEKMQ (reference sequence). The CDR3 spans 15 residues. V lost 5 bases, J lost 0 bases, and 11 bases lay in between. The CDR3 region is CASSPSGDSYNEQFF. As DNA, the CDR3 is TGTGCCAGCAGCCCCTCAGGGGACTCCTACAATGAGCAGTTCTTC.

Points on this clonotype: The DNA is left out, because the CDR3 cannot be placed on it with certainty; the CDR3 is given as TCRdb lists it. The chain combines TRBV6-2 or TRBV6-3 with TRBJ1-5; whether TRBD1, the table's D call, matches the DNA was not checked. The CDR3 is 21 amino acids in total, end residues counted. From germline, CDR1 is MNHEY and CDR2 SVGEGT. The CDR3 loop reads CASVGGYSEQYFGPGNQPQHF.

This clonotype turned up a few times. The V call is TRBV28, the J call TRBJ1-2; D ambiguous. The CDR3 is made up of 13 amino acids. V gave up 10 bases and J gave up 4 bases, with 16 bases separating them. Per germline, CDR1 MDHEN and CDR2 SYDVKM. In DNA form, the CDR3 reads TGTGCCACCGCAAACGAGCCCCGCTATGGCTACACCTTC. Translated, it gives CATANEPRYGYTF.

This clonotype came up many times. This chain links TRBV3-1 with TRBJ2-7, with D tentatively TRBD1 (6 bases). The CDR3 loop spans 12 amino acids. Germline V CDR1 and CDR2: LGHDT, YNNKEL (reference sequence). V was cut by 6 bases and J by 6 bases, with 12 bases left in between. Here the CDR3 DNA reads TGTGCCAGCAGTCGAACAGGGAGCGAGCAGTACTTC. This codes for CASSRTGSEQYF.

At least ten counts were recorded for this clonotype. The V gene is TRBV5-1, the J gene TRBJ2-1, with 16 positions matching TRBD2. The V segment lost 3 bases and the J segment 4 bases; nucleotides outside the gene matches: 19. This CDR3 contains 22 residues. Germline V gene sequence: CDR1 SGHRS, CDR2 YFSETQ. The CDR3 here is CASSSPAGTAGLAGGLYNEQFF. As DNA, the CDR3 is TGCGCCAGCAGCTCGCCCGCCGGGACCGCGGGACTAGCGGGGGGGCTGTACAATGAGCAGTTCTTC.

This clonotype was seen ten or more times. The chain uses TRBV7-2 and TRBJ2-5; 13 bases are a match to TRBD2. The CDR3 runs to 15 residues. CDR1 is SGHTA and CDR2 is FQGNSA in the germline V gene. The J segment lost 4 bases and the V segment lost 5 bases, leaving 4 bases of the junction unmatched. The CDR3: CASSIGLAGVETQYF. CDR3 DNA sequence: TGTGCCAGCAGCATAGGACTAGCGGGGGTAGAGACCCAGTACTTC. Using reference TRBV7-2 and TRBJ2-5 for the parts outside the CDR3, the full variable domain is GAGVSQSPSNKVTEKGKDVELRCDPISGHTALYWYRQSLGQGLEFLIYFQGNSAPDKSGLPSDRFSAERTGGSVSTLTIQRTQQEDSAVYLCASSIGLAGVETQYFGPGTRLLVL.

CDR3 sequence (DNA): TGTGCCAGCAGTGTGCGATGGGCCAGCGGGGGCTACACCGGGGAGCTGTTTTTT. Its translation: CASSVRWASGGYTGELFF. V and J are TRBV2 and TRBJ2-2, with TRBD2 matching 8 bases. Looked up from germline, CDR1 is SNHLY and CDR2 is FYNNEI. Trimming cost V 4 bases and J 3 bases; bases outside gene matches: 13. The CDR3 length is 18 residues.

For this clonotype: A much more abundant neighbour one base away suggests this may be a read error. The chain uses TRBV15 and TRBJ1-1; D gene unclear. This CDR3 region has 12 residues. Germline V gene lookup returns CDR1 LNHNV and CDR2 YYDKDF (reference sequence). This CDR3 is CATSRGNTEALF. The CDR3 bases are TGTGCCACCAGCAGGGGTAATACTGAAGCTCTCTTT.

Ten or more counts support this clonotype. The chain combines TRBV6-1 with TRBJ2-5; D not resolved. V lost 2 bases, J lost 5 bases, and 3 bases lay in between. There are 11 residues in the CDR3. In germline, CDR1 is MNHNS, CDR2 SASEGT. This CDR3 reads CASSEWETQYF. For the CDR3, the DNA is TGTGCCAGCAGTGAATGGGAGACCCAGTACTTC.

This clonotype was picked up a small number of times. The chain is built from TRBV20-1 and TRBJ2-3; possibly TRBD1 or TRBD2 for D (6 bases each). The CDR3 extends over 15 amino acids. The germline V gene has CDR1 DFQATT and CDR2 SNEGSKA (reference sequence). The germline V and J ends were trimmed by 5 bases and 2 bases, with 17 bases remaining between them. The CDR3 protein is CSAGAWGALTDTQYF. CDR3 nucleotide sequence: TGCAGTGCTGGCGCTTGGGGGGCACTCACAGATACGCAGTATTTT.

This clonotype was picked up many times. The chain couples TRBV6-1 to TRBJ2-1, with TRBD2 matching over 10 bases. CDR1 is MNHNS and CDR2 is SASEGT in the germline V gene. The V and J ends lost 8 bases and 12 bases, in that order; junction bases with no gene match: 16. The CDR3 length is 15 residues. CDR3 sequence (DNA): TGTGCCAGCCATGACGGAGTGGTAGCGGGGGGTGGGCAGTTCTTC. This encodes CASHDGVVAGGGQFF.

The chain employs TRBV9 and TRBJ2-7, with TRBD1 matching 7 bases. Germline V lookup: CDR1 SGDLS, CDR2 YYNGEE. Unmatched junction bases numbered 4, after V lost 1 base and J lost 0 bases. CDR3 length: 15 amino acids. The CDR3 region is CASSVSGTDSYEQYF. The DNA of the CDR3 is TGTGCCAGCAGCGTATCCGGGACAGACTCCTACGAGCAGTACTTC.

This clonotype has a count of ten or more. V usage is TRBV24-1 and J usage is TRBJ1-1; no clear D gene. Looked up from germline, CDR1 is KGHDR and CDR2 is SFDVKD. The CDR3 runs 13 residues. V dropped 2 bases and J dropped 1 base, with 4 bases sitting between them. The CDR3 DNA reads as TGTGCCACCAGTGATTGGCAGAACACTGAAGCTTTCTTT. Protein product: CATSDWQNTEAFF.

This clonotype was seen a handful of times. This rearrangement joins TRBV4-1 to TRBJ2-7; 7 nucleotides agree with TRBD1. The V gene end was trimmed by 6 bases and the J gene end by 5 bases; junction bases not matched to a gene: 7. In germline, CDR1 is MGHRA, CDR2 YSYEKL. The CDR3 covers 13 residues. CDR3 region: CASRGGGRHEQYF. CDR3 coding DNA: TGCGCCAGCAGAGGGGGCGGAAGACACGAGCAGTACTTC.

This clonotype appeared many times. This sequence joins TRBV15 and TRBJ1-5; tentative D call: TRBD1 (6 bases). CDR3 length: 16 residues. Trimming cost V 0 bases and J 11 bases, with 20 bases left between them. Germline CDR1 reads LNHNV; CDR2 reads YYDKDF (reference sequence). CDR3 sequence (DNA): TGTGCCACCAGCAGAGAATGGGCACAGGGATTGGCGTCCCAGCATTTT. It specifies CATSREWAQGLASQHF.

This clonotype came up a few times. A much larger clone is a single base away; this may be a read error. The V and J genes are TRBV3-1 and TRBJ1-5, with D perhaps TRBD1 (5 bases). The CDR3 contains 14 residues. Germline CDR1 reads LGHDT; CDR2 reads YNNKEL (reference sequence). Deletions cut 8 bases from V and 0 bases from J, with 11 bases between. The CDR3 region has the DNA TGTGCCAGCGGCTCAGGGATTAGCAATCAGCCCCAGCATTTT. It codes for CASGSGISNQPQHF. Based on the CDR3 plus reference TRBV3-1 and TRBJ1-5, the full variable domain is DTAVSQTPKYLVTQMGNDKSIKCEQNLGHDTMYWYKQDSKKFLKIMFSYNNKELIINETVPNRFSPKSPDKAHLNLHINSLELGDSAVYFCASGSGISNQPQHFGDGTRLSIL.

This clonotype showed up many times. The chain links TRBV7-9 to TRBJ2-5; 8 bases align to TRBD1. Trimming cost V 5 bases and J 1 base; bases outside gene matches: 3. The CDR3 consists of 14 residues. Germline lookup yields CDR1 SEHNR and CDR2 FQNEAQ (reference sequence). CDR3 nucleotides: TGTGCCAGCAGCCACGGACAGGGCCAAGAGACCCAGTACTTC. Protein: CASSHGQGQETQYF.

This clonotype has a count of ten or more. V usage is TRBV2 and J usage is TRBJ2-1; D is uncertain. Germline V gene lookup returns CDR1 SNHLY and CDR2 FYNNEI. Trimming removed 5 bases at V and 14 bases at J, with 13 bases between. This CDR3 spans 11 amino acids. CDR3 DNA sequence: TGTGCCAGCAGTTCCAGGTTGTCAGAGTTCTTC. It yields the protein CASSSRLSEFF.

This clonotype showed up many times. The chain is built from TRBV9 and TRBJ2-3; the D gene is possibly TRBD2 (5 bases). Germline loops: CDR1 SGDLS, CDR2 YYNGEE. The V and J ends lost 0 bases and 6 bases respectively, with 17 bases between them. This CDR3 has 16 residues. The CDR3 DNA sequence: TGTGCCAGCAGCGTAGGGTCTAGCCCCCTCGCGGATACGCAGTATTTT. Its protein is CASSVGSSPLADTQYF.

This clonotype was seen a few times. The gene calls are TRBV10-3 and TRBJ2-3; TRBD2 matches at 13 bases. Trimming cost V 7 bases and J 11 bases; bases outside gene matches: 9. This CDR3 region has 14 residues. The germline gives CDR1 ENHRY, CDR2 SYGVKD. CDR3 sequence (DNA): TGTGCCATCACCGGGACTAGCGGGGATTCCCTGCAGTATTTT. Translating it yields CAITGTSGDSLQYF.